Below, 3 T cell receptor beta chains from the same sample are listed, as sequenced in a study of blood T cell repertoires in COVID-19. Profiling relied on immunoSEQ multiplex PCR, and the TCRdb table lists in-frame clones only, not all of them. This table has about 670,000 clones, 90% appearing once. Sequenced input: peripheral blood. Receptor source: a woman aged 18-30 years with acute or convalescent COVID-19.

The chain joins TRBV7-6 to TRBJ1-2; weak D call: TRBD1 (5 bases). Germline V gene data show CDR1 as SGHVS and CDR2 as FNYEAQ. CDR3 length: 15 residues. Trimming took 1 base from V and 7 from J, leaving 16 bases between them. The CDR3 DNA reads TGTGCCAGCAGCTTAGATTCGGACGGCGGGGGTGGCTACACCTTC. Its translation is CASSLDSDGGGGYTF.

The V gene is TRBV15, the J gene TRBJ2-7; 9 bases map to TRBD1. This CDR3 spans 15 amino acids. The germline V gene has CDR1 LNHNV and CDR2 YYDKDF (reference sequence). Trimming took 3 bases from V and 5 from J; bases not matched to a gene: 8. Here the CDR3 reads CATSRGTGTQHEQYF. The CDR3 DNA sequence: TGTGCCACCAGCAGGGGGACAGGGACACAACACGAGCAGTACTTC.

This clone occurred once. The chain is built from TRBV7-3 and TRBJ2-3, with D perhaps matching TRBD2 (6 bases). The CDR3 is made up of 14 amino acids. V lost 2 bases and J lost 5, with 11 bases in between. CDR1 and CDR2 (germline): SGHTA, FQGTGA. The CDR3 region has the DNA TGTGCCAGCAGCTTAGGGACTCCTCAAGATACGCAGTATTTT. Encoded protein: CASSLGTPQDTQYF.